The entry below gives a single T cell receptor (beta chain) sequence along with its context. The antigen is undetermined. Time point denoted: week 35, safety follow-up. Every vaccination contained 300 ug of the mutant IDH1 20-mer peptide and was paired with topical imiquimod. Patients carried new grade 3 or 4 IDH1-mutant astrocytomas lacking nuclear ATRX. The data were produced by immunoSEQ multiplex PCR, yet TCRdb's version contains in-frame clones alone and is incomplete. Of about 54,000 clones listed, roughly nine tenths are singletons. The sample comes from a study of a mutant IDH1 vaccine in newly diagnosed glioma. Study-wide background: Patients began vaccination 4-6 weeks after radiotherapy alone, or with temozolomide cycles. Therapy received beforehand was radiotherapy, temozolomide, or both, with most patients given both.

The receptor was isolated from a man aged 40-50 years with glioma. The source material was PBMCs, sampled from a glioma patient whose treatment included an IDH1 peptide vaccine.

The DNA for the CDR3 is TGTGCCAGCAGCTGGGGGCCGGGCTTCTCTGGAAACACCATATATTTT. Its translation: CASSWGPGFSGNTIYF. The chain recombines TRBV5-6 with TRBJ1-3, with D possibly matching TRBD1 (6 bases). The CDR3 has 16 residues. Trimming removed 3 bases from V and 0 bases from J, with 13 bases in between. The V gene's germline CDR1 is SGHDT and CDR2 YYEEEE.